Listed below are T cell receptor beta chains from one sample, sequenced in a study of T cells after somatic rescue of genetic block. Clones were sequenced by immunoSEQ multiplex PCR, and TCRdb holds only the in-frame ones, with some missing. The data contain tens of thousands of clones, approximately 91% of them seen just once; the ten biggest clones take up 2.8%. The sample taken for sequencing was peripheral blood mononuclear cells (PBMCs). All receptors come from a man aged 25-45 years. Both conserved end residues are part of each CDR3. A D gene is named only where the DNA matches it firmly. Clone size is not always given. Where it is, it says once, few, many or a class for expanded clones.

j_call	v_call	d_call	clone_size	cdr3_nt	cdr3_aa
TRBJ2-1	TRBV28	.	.	TGTGCCAGCAGGAAAGGCGCGAGCTCCTACAATGAGCAGTTCTTC	CASRKGASSYNEQFF
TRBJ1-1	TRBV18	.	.	TGTGCCAGCTCACCGGACTCCCTGAACACTGAAGCTTTCTTT	CASSPDSLNTEAFF
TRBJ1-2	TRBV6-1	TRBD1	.	TGTGCCAGCAGCCACCGGGACAGGGGTGGCTACACCTTC	CASSHRDRGGYTF
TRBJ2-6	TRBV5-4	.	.	TGTGCCAGCAGCTCGACAGGTCGCTCTGGGGCCAACGTCCTGACTTTC	CASSSTGRSGANVLTF
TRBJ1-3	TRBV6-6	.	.	TGTGCCAGCAGTTACGGTCAGGGAAACACCATATATTTT	CASSYGQGNTIYF
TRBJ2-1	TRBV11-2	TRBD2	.	TGTGCCAGCAGCTTGACTAGCGGGGCCTACAATGAGCAGTTCTTC	CASSLTSGAYNEQFF
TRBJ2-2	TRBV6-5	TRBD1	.	TGTGCCAGCAGATCGGGACAGGGGAACACCGGGGAGCTGTTTTTT	CASRSGQGNTGELFF
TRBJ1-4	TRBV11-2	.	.	TGTGCCAGCAGCACCCTGGGGGTGGCAGGGATGGTGTTTTTT	CASSTLGVAGMVFF
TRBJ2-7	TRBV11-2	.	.	TGTGCCAGCAGCTTGGGTTTCCGCGAGCAGTACTTC	CASSLGFREQYF
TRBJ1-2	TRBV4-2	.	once	TGTGCCAGCAGCCGCGAGGGACACTATGGCTACACCTTC	CASSREGHYGYTF
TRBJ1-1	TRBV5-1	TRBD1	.	TGCGCCAGCAGCTTGGGGGACAGCGAGACTGAAGCTTTCTTT	CASSLGDSETEAFF
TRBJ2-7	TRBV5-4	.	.	TGTGCCAGCAGCTCAAGCATCCGCTACGAGCAGTACTTC	CASSSSIRYEQYF
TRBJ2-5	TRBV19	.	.	TGTGCCAGTAGAGGGAGAGGGTTTATCCAAGAGACCCAGTACTTC	CASRGRGFIQETQYF
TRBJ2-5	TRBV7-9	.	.	TGTGCCAGCATCAATTATGGGGGCAAGTACCAAGAGACCCAGTACTTC	CASINYGGKYQETQYF
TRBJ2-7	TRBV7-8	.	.	TGTGCCAGCAGCTTAGCGTCCACCTCTACGGGGGAGCAGTACTTC	CASSLASTSTGEQYF
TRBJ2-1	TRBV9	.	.	TGTGCCAGCAGCGCTAGCACTGAAGGTACTGAGCAGTTCTTC	CASSASTEGTEQFF
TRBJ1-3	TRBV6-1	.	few	TGTGCCAGCAGTGAACTGGGCCGGGGAGACACCATATATTTT	CASSELGRGDTIYF
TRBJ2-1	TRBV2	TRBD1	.	TGTGCCAGCGTATCCGGGACAGGGGACCTCAGCTCCTACAATGAGCAGTTCTTC	CASVSGTGDLSSYNEQFF
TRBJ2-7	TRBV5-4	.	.	TGTGCCAGCAGCTATTTCGAGGGCTACGAGCAGTACTTC	CASSYFEGYEQYF
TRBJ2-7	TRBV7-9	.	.	TGTGCCAGCAGCTTCCGACAACCCTACTACGAGCAGTACTTC	CASSFRQPYYEQYF
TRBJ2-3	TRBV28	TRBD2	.	TGTGCCAGCAGTTTACACCAAGGACTAGCGGGAGTTGCGTCAGATACGCAGTATTTT	CASSLHQGLAGVASDTQYF
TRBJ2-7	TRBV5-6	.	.	TGTGCCAGCAGCTTGGCCGGGACCCTCGATTTCTTC	CASSLAGTLDFF
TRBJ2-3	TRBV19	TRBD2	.	TGTGCCAGTAGTACACTAGCGCGGGGGTCAGATACGCAGTATTTT	CASSTLARGSDTQYF
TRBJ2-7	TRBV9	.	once	TGTGCCAGCAGCGATGGGACCGCGGGCTACGAGCAGTACTTC	CASSDGTAGYEQYF
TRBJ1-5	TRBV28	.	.	TGTGCCAGCAGTACGGCGGGGGGCAATCAGCCCCAGCATTTT	CASSTAGGNQPQHF
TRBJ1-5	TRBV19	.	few	TGTGCCAGTAGTCTCATCGGAAGCAATCAGCCCCAGCATTTT	CASSLIGSNQPQHF
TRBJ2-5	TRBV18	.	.	TGTGCCAGCTCACCACTAGGGTCGGTGAGAGAGACCCAGTACTTC	CASSPLGSVRETQYF
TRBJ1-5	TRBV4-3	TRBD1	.	TGCGCCAGCAGTCTGGACAGGACTAGCAATCAGCCCCAGCATTTT	CASSLDRTSNQPQHF
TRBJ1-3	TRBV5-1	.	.	TGCGCCAGCGGCGGAGGGCCCTCTGGAAACACCATATATTTT	CASGGGPSGNTIYF
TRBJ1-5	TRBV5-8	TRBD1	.	TGTGCCAGCAGAAGGGACAGGGGTCGTCAGCCCCAGCATTTT	CASRRDRGRQPQHF
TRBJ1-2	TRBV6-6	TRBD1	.	TGTGCCAGCAGTTACGAAAGGACAGGTGACTATGGCTACACCTTC	CASSYERTGDYGYTF